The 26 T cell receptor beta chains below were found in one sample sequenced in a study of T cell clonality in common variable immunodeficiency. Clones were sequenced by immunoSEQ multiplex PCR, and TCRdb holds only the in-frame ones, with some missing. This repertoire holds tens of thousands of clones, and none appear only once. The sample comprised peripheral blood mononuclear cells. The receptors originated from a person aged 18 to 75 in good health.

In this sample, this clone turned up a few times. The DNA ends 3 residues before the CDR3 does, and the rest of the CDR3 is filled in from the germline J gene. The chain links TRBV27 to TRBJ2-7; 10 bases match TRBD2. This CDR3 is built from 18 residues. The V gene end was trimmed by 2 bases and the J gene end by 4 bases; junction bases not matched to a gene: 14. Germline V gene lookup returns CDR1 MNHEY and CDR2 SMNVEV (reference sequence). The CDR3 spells CASSLGTGTSERRYEQYF. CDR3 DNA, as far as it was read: TGTGCCAGCAGTTTAGGGACCGGGACTAGCGAGCGGAGGTACGAG.

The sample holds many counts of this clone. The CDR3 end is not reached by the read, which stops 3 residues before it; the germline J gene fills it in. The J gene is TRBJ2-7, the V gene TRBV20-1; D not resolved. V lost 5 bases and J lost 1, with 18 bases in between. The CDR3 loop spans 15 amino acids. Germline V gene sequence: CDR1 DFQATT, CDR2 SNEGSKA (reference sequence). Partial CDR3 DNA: TGCAGTGCTTCGGGTAAGCTAGTAGGTTCCTACGAG. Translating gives CSASGKLVGSYE. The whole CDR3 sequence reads CSASGKLVGSYEQYF.

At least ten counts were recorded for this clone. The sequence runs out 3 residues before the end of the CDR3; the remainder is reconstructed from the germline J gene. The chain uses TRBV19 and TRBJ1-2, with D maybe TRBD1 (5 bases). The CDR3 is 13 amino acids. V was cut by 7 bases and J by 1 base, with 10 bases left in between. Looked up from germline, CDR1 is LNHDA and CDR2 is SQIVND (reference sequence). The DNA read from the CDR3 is TGTGCCAGTAAGAGGGGCAATAACTATGGC. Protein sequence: CASKRGNNYG. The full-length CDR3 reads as CASKRGNNYGYTF.

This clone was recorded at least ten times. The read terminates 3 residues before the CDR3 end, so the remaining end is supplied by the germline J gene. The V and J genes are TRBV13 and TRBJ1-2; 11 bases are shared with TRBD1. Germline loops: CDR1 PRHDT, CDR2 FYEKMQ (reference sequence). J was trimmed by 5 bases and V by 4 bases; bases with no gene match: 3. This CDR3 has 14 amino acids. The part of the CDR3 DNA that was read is TGTGCCAGCAGCTCGGGACAGGGGGGATATGGC. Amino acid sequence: CASSSGQGGYG. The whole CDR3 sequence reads CASSSGQGGYGYTF.

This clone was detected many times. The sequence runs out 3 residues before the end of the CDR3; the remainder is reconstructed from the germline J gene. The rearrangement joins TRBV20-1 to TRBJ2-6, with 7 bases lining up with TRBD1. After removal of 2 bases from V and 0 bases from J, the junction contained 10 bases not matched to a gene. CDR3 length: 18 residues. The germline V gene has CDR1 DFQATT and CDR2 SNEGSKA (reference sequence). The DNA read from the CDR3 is TGCAGTGCTAGACCCCCGGGACAGTATGACTCTGGGGCCAACGTC. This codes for CSARPPGQYDSGANV. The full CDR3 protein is CSARPPGQYDSGANVLTF.

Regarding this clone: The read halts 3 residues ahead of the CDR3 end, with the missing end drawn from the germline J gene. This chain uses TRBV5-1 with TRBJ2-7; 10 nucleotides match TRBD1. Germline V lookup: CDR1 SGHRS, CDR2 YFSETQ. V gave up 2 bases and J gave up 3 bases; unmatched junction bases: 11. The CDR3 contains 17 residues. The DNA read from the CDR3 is TGCGCCAGCAGCTTATACGCGTCGGGACAGGGGTTCTACGAG. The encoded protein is CASSLYASGQGFYE. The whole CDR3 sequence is CASSLYASGQGFYEQYF.

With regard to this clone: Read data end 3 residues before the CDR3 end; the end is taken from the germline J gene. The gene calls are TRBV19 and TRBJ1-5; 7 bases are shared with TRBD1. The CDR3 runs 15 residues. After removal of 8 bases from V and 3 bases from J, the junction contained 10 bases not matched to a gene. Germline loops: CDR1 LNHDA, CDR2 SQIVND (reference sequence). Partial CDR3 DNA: TGTGCCAGTGCCGGACAGGCAGTCCCCAATCAGCCC. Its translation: CASAGQAVPNQP. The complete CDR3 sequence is CASAGQAVPNQPQHF.

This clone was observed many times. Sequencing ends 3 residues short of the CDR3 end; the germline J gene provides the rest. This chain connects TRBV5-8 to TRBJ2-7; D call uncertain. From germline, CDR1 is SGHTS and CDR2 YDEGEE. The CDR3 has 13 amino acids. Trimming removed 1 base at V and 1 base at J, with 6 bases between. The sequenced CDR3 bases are TGTGCCAGCAGCTTGAGGCTGTCCTACGAG. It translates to CASSLRLSYE. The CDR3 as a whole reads CASSLRLSYEQYF.

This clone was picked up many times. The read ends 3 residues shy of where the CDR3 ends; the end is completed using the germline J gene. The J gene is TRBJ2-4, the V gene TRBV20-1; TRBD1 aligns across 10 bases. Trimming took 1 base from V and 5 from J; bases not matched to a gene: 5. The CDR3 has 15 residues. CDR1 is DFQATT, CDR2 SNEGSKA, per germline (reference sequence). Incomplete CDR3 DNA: TGCAGTGCTAGAGGGTTGGACAGGGGGGAAAACATT. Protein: CSARGLDRGENI. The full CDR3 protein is CSARGLDRGENIQYF.

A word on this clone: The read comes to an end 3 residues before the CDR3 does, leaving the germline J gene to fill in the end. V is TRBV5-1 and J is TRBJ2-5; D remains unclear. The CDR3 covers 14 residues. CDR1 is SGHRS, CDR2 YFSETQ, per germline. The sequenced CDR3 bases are TGCGCCAGCAGACCCTTGACCATCACAGATACC. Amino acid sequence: CASRPLTITDT. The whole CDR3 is CASRPLTITDTQYF.

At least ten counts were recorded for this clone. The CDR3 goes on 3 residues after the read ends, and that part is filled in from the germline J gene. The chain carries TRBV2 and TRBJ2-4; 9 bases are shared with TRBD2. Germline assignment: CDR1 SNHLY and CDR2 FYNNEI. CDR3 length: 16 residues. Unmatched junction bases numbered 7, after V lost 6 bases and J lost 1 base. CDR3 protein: CASRASGTGAKNIQYF. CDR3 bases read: TGTGCCAGCAGGGCTAGCGGGACCGGGGCCAAAAACATT.

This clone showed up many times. The CDR3 is CASSLIRDIFIHYEQYF. The CDR3 DNA, read in part, is TGTGCCAGCAGTTTGATCCGGGACATTTTTATACACTACGAG. The gene calls are TRBV27 and TRBJ2-7; tentative D call: TRBD1 (6 bases). The read gets to within 3 residues of the CDR3 end, and the germline J gene fills in the rest. Germline CDR1 is MNHEY and CDR2 is SMNVEV (reference sequence). The CDR3 length is 17 residues. Trimming left V 3 bases short and J 3 bases short, with 21 bases between.

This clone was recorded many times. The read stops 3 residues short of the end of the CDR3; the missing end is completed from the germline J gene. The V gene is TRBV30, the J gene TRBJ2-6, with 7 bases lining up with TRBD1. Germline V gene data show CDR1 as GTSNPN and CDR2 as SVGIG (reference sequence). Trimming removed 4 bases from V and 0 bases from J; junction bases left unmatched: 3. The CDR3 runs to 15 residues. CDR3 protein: CAWTDRVSGANVLTF. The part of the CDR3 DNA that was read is TGTGCCTGGACCGACAGGGTCTCTGGGGCCAACGTC.

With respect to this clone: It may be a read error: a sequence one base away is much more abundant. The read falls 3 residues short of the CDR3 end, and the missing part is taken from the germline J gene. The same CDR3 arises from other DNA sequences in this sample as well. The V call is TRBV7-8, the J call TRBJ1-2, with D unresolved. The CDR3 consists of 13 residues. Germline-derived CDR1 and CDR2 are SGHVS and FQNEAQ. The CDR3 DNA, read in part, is TGTGCCAGCAGCTTAGGTGAGCGCTATGGA. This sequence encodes CASSLGERYG. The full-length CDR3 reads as CASSLGERYGYTF.

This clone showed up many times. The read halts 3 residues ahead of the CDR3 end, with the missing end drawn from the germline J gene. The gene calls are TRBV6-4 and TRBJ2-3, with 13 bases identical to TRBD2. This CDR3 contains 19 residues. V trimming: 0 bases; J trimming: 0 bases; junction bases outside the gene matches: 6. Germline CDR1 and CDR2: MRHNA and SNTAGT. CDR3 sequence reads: CASSDSATSGGTSTDTQYF. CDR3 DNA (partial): TGTGCCAGCAGTGACTCAGCGACTAGCGGGGGGACTAGCACAGATACG.

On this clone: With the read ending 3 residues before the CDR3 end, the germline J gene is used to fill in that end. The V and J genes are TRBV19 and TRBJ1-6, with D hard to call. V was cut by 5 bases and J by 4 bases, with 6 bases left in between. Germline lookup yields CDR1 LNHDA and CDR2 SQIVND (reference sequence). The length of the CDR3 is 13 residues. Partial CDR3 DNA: TGTGCCAGTAGTGAGCCGTATAATTCACCC. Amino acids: CASSEPYNSP. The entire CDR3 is CASSEPYNSPLHF.

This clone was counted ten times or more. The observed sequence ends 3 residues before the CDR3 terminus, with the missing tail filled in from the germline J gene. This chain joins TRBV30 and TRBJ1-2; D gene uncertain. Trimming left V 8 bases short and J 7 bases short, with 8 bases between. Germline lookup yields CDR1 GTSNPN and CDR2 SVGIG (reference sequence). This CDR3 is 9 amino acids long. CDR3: CAVDSGYTF. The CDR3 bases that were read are TGTGCCGTGGACTCTGGC.

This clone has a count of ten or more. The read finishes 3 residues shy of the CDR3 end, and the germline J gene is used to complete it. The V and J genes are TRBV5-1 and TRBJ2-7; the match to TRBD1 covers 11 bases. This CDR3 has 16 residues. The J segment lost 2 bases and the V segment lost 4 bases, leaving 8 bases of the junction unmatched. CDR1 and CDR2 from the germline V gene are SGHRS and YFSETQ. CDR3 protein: CASSRGQGVEAYEQYF. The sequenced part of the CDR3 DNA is TGCGCCAGCAGCCGGGGACAGGGGGTAGAGGCCTACGAG.

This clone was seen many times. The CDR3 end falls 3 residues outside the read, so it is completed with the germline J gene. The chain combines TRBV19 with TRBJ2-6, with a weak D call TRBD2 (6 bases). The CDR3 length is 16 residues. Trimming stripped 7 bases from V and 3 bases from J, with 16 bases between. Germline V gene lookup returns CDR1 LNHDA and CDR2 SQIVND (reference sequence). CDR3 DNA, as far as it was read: TGTGCCAGTACCCCCCTCGGGGGAGTTGGGGCCAACGTC. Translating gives CASTPLGGVGANV. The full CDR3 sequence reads CASTPLGGVGANVLTF.

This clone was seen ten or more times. The CDR3 sequence is CASSQQYNSPLHF. The CDR3 DNA, read in part, is TGTGCCAGCAGCCAACAGTATAATTCACCC. This chain connects TRBV14 to TRBJ1-6; unclear D gene. From the germline J gene comes the end of the CDR3, since the read stops 3 residues before it. V was pared by 2 bases and J by 4 bases, with 3 bases between. The CDR3 covers 13 residues. Germline values: CDR1 SGHDN, CDR2 FVKESK.

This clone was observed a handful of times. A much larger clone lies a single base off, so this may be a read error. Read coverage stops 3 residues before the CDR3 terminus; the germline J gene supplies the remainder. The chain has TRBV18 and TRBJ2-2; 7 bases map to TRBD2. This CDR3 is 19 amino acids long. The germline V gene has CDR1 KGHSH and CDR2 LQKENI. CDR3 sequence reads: CASSPSGGALSSGANVLFF. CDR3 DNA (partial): TGTGCCAGCTCACCGTCGGGGGGTGCCCTTAGCTCTGGGGCCAACGTG.

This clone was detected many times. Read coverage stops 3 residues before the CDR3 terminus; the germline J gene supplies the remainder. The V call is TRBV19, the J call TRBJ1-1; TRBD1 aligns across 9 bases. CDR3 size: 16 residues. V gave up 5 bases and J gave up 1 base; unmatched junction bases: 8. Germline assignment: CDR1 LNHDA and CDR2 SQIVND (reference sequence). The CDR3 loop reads CASSGGTGLTNTEAFF. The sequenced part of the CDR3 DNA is TGTGCCAGTAGTGGGGGGACAGGGCTGACGAACACTGAA.

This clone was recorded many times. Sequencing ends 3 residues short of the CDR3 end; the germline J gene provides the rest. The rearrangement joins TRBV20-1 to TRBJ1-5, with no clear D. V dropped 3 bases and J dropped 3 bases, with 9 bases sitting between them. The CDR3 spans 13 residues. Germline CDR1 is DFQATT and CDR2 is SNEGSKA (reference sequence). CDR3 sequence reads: CSASLSNNQPQHF. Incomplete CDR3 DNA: TGCAGTGCTAGTTTGTCCAACAATCAGCCC.

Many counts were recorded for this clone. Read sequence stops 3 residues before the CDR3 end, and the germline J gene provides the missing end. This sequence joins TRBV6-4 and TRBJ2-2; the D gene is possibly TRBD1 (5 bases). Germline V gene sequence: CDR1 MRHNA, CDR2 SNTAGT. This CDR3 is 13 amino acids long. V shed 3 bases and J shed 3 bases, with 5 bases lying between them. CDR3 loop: CASSEGDTGELFF. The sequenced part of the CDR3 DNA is TGTGCCAGCAGTGAAGGGGACACCGGGGAG.

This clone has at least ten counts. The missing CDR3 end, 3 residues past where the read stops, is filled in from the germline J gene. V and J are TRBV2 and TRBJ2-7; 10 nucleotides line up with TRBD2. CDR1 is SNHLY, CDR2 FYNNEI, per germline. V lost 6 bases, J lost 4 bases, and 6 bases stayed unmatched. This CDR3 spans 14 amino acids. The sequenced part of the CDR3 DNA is TGTGCCAGCAGAGTTAGCGGGGGGACATACGAG. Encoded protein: CASRVSGGTYE. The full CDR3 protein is CASRVSGGTYEQYF.

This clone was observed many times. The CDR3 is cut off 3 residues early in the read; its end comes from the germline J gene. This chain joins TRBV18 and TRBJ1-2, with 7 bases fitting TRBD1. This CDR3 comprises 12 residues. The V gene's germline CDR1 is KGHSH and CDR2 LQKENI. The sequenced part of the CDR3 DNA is TGTGCCAGCTCACCATTAACAGGGGAC. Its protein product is CASSPLTGD. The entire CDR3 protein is CASSPLTGDYTF.